This T cell receptor beta chain was identified during a study of T cells in narcolepsy. Per germline, CDR1 SGHAT and CDR2 FQNNGV. V shed 1 base and J shed 7 bases, with 7 bases lying between them. The CDR3 totals 13 residues. Profiled with immunoSEQ multiplex PCR; TCRdb holds only in-frame clones, not every one. The table lists approximately 23,000 clones, approximately 85% of them singletons, with 9.5% to 13% in the top ten. Sequencing was carried out using memory (CD45RA-) CD4+ T cells from blood. The receptor was derived from a human donor in good health. The rearrangement links TRBV11-2 to TRBJ2-2; D unresolved. In DNA, the CDR3 is TGTGCCAGCAGCTTAGCGAAGGGCGGGGAGCTGTTTTTT. This translates into CASSLAKGGELFF.